This entry is about one T cell receptor beta chain. What it recognizes is unknown. This sample is drawn from a study of shared clonotypes between healthy human individuals. Method: immunoSEQ multiplex PCR; TCRdb's copy keeps in-frame clones and lacks some. The repertoire holds some 1 million clones, 65% to 75% seen once, with around 1.5% in the top ten. Study results and caveats: What rarefaction showed was incomplete sorted-subset sequencing despite large depth. Non-shared clonotypes showed lower generation probabilities than clonotypes common to all four donors.

Germline V gives CDR1 SNHLY, CDR2 FYNNEI. This CDR3 contains 14 residues. V lost 7 bases and J 1 base, leaving 11 bases between the germline ends. None of the donors, who were healthy HIV-negative adults, had recently had acute infections or vaccinations. Researchers partitioned CD4+ cells into CD45RA+ naive and CD45RA-negative memory subsets. Material for sequencing was memory CD4+ T cells sorted from blood. Subset meaning: CD45RA-negative fraction. The clonotype comes from a man aged 18 to 30 in good health. V and J are TRBV2 and TRBJ1-5, with a weak D call TRBD1 (5 bases). Written as DNA, the CDR3 is TGTGCCAGCAAGGCGGAGGGGAGCAATCAGCCCCAGCATTTT. Translation gives CASKAEGSNQPQHF.